The next 12 T cell receptor beta chains were all read from a single sample in a study of regulatory T cells in long-lasting Graves disease. The TCR beta library used iRepertoire HTBI primers with Arm-PCR amplification of CDR3. TCRdb fed the multiplex PCR reads into MiXCR, producing one record per CDR3 protein. The sample has about 460,000 distinct CDR3 sequences; approximately 23% are singletons. Time point given: persistent/refractory GD, antithyroid drugs over 5 years with positive TRAb. Making the TCR library involved RNA that had been extracted from PBMCs. Sequencing used peripheral blood mononuclear cells (PBMCs), obtained when the disease was refractory, from a patient treated with antithyroid drugs. These receptors all come from a female donor with Graves disease.

This clonotype has only a few counts. V gene TRBV6-1 combines with J gene TRBJ2-7; TRBD1 matches 10 bases. The germline V gene encodes CDR1 MNHNS and CDR2 SASEGT. The CDR3 is made up of 16 amino acids. V shed 5 bases and J 2 bases; nucleotides not matched to a gene: 9. CDR3 sequence (DNA): TGTGCCAGCAGTCCCGGGACAGGGGATCGAGCCTACGAGCAGTACTTC. Protein product: CASSPGTGDRAYEQYF.

This clonotype was observed many times. V usage is TRBV2 and J usage is TRBJ2-5; 13 bases map to TRBD2. Germline values: CDR1 SNHLY, CDR2 FYNNEI. V was pared by 6 bases and J by 2 bases, with 0 bases of the junction left unmatched. CDR3 length equals 14 residues. CDR3 nucleotide sequence: TGTGCCAGCAGGACTAGCGGGGGGCAAGAGACCCAGTACTTC. Translation: CASRTSGGQETQYF.

V is TRBV20-1 and J is TRBJ2-7; the match to TRBD2 covers 7 bases. J was trimmed by 3 bases and V by 3 bases; bases with no gene match: 2. This CDR3 has 12 amino acids. The germline V gene has CDR1 DFQATT and CDR2 SNEGSKA (reference sequence). The CDR3 sequence: CSARRGIYEQYF. In DNA, the CDR3 is TGCAGTGCTAGGCGGGGGATCTACGAGCAGTACTTC.

The chain is built from TRBV27 and TRBJ1-2; perhaps TRBD1 as D (5 bases). Trimming shortened V by 6 bases and J by 3 bases, and 23 bases separated the two germline ends. The CDR3 runs to 17 residues. Germline V gene data show CDR1 as MNHEY and CDR2 as SMNVEV (reference sequence). The CDR3 DNA is TGTGCCAGCAGACAGCAGGGTTCTCCAATTAAACACTATGGCTACACCTTC. Encoded protein: CASRQQGSPIKHYGYTF.

A few counts support this clonotype. The rearrangement links TRBV28 to TRBJ1-6, with D tentatively TRBD1 (5 bases). The CDR3 has 13 residues. The V gene lost 11 bases and the J gene lost 7 bases, with 15 bases spanning the gap. Looked up from germline, CDR1 is MDHEN and CDR2 is SYDVKM. The DNA of the CDR3 is TGTGCCGGCGGTCAGGGTGGGAATTCACCCCTCCACTTT. This sequence encodes CAGGQGGNSPLHF.

The rearrangement links TRBV6-1 to TRBJ1-5; D not resolved. Germline V CDR1 and CDR2: MNHNS, SASEGT. The CDR3 has 13 amino acids. Trimming took 8 bases from V and 4 from J, leaving 12 bases between them. The CDR3 protein is CASDVGWNQPQHF. CDR3 nucleotides: TGTGCCAGCGATGTGGGTTGGAATCAGCCCCAGCATTTT.

This chain joins TRBV3-1 and TRBJ2-1; 7 bases fit TRBD2. Trimming took 1 base from V and 11 from J; bases not matched to a gene: 2. The germline gives CDR1 LGHDT, CDR2 YNNKEL (reference sequence). The CDR3 loop spans 12 amino acids. The CDR3 DNA follows: TGTGCCAGCAGCCAAGTCGGGGGGAAGCAGTTCTTC. Translated: CASSQVGGKQFF.

In its sample, this clonotype was seen a few times. A read error may be the cause here, since a much bigger clone is one base away. The rearrangement uses TRBV6-5 and TRBJ1-5; TRBD1 might be the D (6 bases). The CDR3 totals 15 residues. Germline lookup yields CDR1 MNHEY and CDR2 SVGAGI. Trimming took 2 bases from V and 2 from J, leaving 10 bases between them. CDR3 amino acids: CASSYGGSGNQPQHF. The CDR3 bases are TGTGCCAGCAGTTACGGGGGCTCGGGCAATCAGCCCCAGCATTTT.

This clonotype turned up a few times. The chain couples TRBV15 to TRBJ2-7, with D hard to call. Germline CDR1 LNHNV, CDR2 YYDKDF (reference sequence). Trimming removed 5 bases at V and 0 bases at J, with 11 bases between. The CDR3 sequence is 14 residues long. The CDR3 nucleotides read TGTGCCACCAGCCTCTTACCTAGCTCCTACGAGCAGTACTTC. It is translated as CATSLLPSSYEQYF. The variable domain in full, completed from reference TRBV15 and TRBJ2-7, reads DAMVIQNPRYQVTQFGKPVTLSCSQTLNHNVMYWYQQKSSQAPKLLFHYYDKDFNNEADTPDNFQSRRPNTSFCFLDIRSPGLGDTAMYLCATSLLPSSYEQYFGPGTRLTVT.

This clonotype was observed at least ten times. The CDR3 sequence: CASSPGQDHEQYF. The CDR3 DNA sequence: TGTGCCAGCAGTCCGGGACAGGACCACGAGCAGTACTTC. The chain uses TRBV12-3 or TRBV12-4 and TRBJ2-7; 8 bases are a match to TRBD1. This CDR3 has 13 amino acids. V shed 5 bases and J 5 bases; nucleotides not matched to a gene: 5.

This clonotype was recorded many times. The chain links TRBV10-3 to TRBJ1-2, with 12 nucleotides matching TRBD1. CDR1 ENHRY and CDR2 SYGVKD come from the germline V gene. The ends lost 5 bases at V and 0 bases at J; junction bases unmatched: 4. This CDR3 comprises 16 residues. The CDR3 DNA reads as TGTGCCATCAGTACGGGACAGGGGGCATCTAACTATGGCTACACCTTC. It encodes CAISTGQGASNYGYTF.

This clonotype was observed many times. V and J are TRBV10-3 and TRBJ2-7; tentative D call: TRBD2 (7 bases). The germline V and J ends were trimmed by 4 bases and 7 bases, with 17 bases remaining between them. CDR3 length: 14 amino acids. Germline V lookup: CDR1 ENHRY, CDR2 SYGVKD. The CDR3 reads CAISARGAVQEQYF. The CDR3 DNA reads as TGTGCCATCAGTGCACGGGGGGCAGTCCAAGAGCAGTACTTC.